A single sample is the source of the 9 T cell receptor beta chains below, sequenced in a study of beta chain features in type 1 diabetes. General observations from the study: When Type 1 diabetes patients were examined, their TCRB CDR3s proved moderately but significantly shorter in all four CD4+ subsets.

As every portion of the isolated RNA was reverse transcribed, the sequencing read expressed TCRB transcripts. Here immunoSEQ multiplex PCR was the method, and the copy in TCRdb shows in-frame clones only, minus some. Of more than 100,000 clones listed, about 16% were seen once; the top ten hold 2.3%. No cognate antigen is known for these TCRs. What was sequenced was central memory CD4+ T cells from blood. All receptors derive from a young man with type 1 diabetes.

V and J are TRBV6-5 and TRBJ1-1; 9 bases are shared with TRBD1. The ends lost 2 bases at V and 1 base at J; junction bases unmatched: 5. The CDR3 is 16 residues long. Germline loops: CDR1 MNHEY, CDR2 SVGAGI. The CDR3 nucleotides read TGTGCCAGCAGTTACGGATCGGGACAGGGGAACACTGAAGCTTTCTTT. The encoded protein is CASSYGSGQGNTEAFF.

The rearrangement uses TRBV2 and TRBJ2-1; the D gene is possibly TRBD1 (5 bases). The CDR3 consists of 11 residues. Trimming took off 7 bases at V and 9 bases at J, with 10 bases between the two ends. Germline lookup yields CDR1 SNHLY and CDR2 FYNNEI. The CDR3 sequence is CASNRISEQFF. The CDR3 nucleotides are TGTGCCAGCAACAGGATTAGTGAGCAGTTCTTC. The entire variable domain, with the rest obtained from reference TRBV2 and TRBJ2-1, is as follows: EPEVTQTPSHQVTQMGQEVILRCVPISNHLYFYWYRQILGQKVEFLVSFYNNEISEKSEIFDDQFSVERPDGSNFTLKIRSTKLEDSAMYFCASNRISEQFFGPGTRLTVL.

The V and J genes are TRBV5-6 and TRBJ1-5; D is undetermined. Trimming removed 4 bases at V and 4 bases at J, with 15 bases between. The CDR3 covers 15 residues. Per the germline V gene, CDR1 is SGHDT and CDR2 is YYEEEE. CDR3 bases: TGTGCCAGCAGCCAGACCCAGACAAGGAATCAGCCCCAGCATTTT. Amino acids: CASSQTQTRNQPQHF.

CDR3 region: CASSLGLAGITGELFF. As DNA, the CDR3 is TGTGCCAGCAGCTTAGGACTAGCGGGTATCACCGGGGAGCTGTTTTTT. The V and J genes are TRBV11-3 and TRBJ2-2; the match to TRBD2 covers 10 bases. CDR3 size: 16 residues. Looked up from germline, CDR1 is SGHNT and CDR2 is YENEEA. With 1 base clipped from V and 4 bases from J, the junction kept 3 bases outside the gene matches.

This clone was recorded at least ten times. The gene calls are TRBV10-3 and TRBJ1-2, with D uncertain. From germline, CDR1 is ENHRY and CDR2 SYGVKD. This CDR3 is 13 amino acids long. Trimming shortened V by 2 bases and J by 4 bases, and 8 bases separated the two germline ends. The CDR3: CAISEGTFYGYTF. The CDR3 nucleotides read TGTGCCATCAGTGAGGGAACTTTCTATGGCTACACCTTC.

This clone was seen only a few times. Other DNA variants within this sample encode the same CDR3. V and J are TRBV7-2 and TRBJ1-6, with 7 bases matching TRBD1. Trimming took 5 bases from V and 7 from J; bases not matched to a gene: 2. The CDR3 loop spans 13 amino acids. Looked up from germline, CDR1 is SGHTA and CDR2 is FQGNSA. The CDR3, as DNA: TGTGCCAGCAGCCCACAGGGGAATTCACCCCTCCACTTT. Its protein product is CASSPQGNSPLHF.

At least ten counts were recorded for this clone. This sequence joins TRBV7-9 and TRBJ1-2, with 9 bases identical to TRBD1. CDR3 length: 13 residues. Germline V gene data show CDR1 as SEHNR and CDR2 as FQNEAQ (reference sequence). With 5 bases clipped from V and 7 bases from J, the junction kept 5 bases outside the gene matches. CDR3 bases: TGTGCCAGCAGCCCGGGACAGGGAGGTGGCTACACCTTC. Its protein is CASSPGQGGGYTF.

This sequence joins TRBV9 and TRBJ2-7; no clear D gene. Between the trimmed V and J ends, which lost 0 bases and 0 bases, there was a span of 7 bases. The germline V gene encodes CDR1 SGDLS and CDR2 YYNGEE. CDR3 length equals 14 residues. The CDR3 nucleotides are TGTGCCAGCAGCGTAGGAGTGAGCTCCTACGAGCAGTACTTC. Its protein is CASSVGVSSYEQYF.

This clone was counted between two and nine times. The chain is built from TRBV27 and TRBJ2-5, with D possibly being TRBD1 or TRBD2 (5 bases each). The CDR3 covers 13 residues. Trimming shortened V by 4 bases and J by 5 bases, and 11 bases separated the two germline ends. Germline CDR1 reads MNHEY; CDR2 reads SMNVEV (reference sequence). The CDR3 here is CASSYRRRETQYF. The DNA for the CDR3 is TGTGCCAGCAGTTACAGGCGGAGGGAGACCCAGTACTTC.